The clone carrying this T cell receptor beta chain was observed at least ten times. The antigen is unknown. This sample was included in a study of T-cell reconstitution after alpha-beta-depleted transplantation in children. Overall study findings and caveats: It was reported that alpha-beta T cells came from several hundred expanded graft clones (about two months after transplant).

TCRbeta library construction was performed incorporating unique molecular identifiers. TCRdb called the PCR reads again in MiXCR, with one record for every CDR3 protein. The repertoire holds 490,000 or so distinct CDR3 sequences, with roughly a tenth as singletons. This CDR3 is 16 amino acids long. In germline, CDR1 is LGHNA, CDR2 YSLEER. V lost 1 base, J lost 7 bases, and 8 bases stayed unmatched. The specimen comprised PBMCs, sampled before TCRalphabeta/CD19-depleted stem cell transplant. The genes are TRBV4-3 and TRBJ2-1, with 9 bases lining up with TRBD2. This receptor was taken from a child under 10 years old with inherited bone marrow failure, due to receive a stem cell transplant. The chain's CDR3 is CASSQGGVTSGNEQFF. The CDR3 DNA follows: TGCGCCAGCAGCCAAGGGGGAGTGACTAGCGGAAATGAGCAGTTCTTC.